Below, one T cell receptor (beta chain) is given with its context. What it binds is not known. Noted treatment: oral pan-JAK inhibitor, 5-10 mg twice daily. It was from alopecia areata patients that lesional scalp punch biopsies and peripheral blood were collected. Germline CDR1 reads SNHLY; CDR2 reads FYNNEI. This CDR3 spans 16 amino acids. The V gene lost 7 bases and the J gene lost 0 bases, with 16 bases spanning the gap. Extracted from the samples, RNA was reverse transcribed into cDNA to serve as the sequencing template. The method was immunoSEQ multiplex PCR; TCRdb's version includes in-frame clones alone and lacks a portion of them. The sample carries 3,000 to 4,500 clones, 70% to 85% recorded once. The source of the sample is a study of CD8+ T cells in alopecia areata. Study information: Treated patients received oral tofacitinib, 5 to 10 mg twice daily. General study results and limits: Alopecia totalis/universalis scalp especially showed more expanded CD8+ clones than normal scalp. Persistence of many expanded lesional clones was seen in scalp and blood during tofacitinib. Tofacitinib significantly lowered scalp clonality and expanded CD8+ clones among the top 100.

The sequences come from skin, collected at week 24, from a patient treated with tofacitinib. The genes are TRBV2 and TRBJ2-4, with D perhaps matching TRBD1 (8 bases). The TCR sequence derives from a human donor with alopecia areata. The CDR3 loop is CASTRTGGEAKNIQYF. In nucleotides, the CDR3 is TGTGCCAGCACCAGAACAGGGGGGGAAGCCAAAAACATTCAGTACTTC.